The 18 T cell receptor beta chains reported below all come from one sample, sequenced in a study of OX40 agonist ivuxolimab in advanced cancers. The protocol was immunoSEQ multiplex PCR, while the TCRdb copy is restricted to in-frame clones and leaves out a portion. The sample yields tens of thousands of clones, roughly 92% seen once. The sample was CD4+ or CD8+ T cells sorted from blood, taken in a trial of the OX40 agonist ivuxolimab. All receptors derive from an adult with an advanced solid tumor such as melanoma, head and neck, liver or kidney cancer.

The chain joins TRBV19 to TRBJ1-3; D gene ambiguous. The V and J ends lost 5 bases and 3 bases respectively, with 11 bases between them. The CDR3 loop spans 14 amino acids. CDR1 and CDR2 (germline): LNHDA, SQIVND (reference sequence). The CDR3 region has the DNA TGTGCCAGTAGTGCGGGGTTTATTGGAAACACCATATATTTT. Translating it yields CASSAGFIGNTIYF. Filled out from reference TRBV19 and TRBJ1-3, the complete variable domain reads DGGITQSPKYLFRKEGQNVTLSCEQNLNHDAMYWYRQDPGQGLRLIYYSQIVNDFQKGDIAEGYSVSREKKESFPLTVTSAQKNPTAFYLCASSAGFIGNTIYFGEGSWLTVV.

CDR3 residues: CAWKTPFSYEQYF. The CDR3 region has the DNA TGTGCCTGGAAAACTCCTTTCTCCTACGAGCAGTACTTC. The V call is TRBV30, the J call TRBJ2-7; D uncertain. This CDR3 is built from 13 residues. The V gene lost 4 bases and the J gene lost 0 bases, with 10 bases spanning the gap. The germline gives CDR1 GTSNPN, CDR2 SVGIG (reference sequence). The full variable domain, in which reference TRBV30 and TRBJ2-7 provide the parts outside the CDR3, is SQTIHQWPATLVQPVGSPLSLECTVEGTSNPNLYWYRQAAGRGLQLLFYSVGIGQISSEVPQNLSASRPQDRQFILSSKKLLLSDSGFYLCAWKTPFSYEQYFGPGTRLTVT.

The chain combines TRBV29-1 with TRBJ1-1, with 8 bases fitting TRBD1. V lost 4 bases to trimming and J lost 1 base; unmatched junction nucleotides: 11. Germline V CDR1 and CDR2: SQVTM, ANQGSEA. The CDR3 covers 16 residues. CDR3 residues: CSVGRTGIGTNTEAFF. The DNA of the CDR3 is TGCAGCGTTGGAAGGACAGGGATTGGAACGAACACTGAAGCTTTCTTT.

The V gene is TRBV7-9, the J gene TRBJ1-1; 11 nucleotides align to TRBD1. J gave up 5 bases and V 5 bases, and 13 bases lay outside the gene matches. The CDR3 has 17 residues. Germline CDR1 is SEHNR and CDR2 is FQNEAQ (reference sequence). CDR3 DNA sequence: TGTGCCAGCAGCATCACCGGGACAGGGGGGCCAACGACTGAAGCTTTCTTT. It encodes CASSITGTGGPTTEAFF.

The DNA for the CDR3 is TGTGCCAGCAGTTACTCGGGAGGCCGCTCAGATACGCAGTATTTT. It codes for CASSYSGGRSDTQYF. The chain employs TRBV6-5 and TRBJ2-3; tentatively, D is TRBD2 (6 bases). The length of the CDR3 is 15 residues. CDR1 is MNHEY and CDR2 is SVGAGI in the germline V gene. V lost 0 bases and J 4 bases, leaving 11 bases between the germline ends.

V gene TRBV5-6 combines with J gene TRBJ2-5, with 7 bases fitting TRBD2. The CDR3 sequence is 15 residues long. V trimming: 4 bases; J trimming: 4 bases; junction bases outside the gene matches: 10. Looked up from germline, CDR1 is SGHDT and CDR2 is YYEEEE. CDR3 nucleotides: TGTGCCAGCAGCCCATGGTGGGCGGGGGTAGAGACCCAGTACTTC. This sequence encodes CASSPWWAGVETQYF.

The rearrangement joins TRBV19 to TRBJ1-5, with D perhaps matching TRBD1 (5 bases). Germline CDR1 is LNHDA and CDR2 is SQIVND (reference sequence). V was cut by 6 bases and J by 7 bases, with 13 bases left in between. The CDR3 sequence is 13 residues long. DNA for the CDR3: TGTGCCAGTAGGAGCGGAAGGGGACAGCCCCAGCATTTT. Translation: CASRSGRGQPQHF.

The rearrangement links TRBV7-9 to TRBJ1-1; no clear D. The V gene lost 5 bases and the J gene lost 3 bases, with 22 bases spanning the gap. CDR3 size: 17 residues. Germline lookup yields CDR1 SEHNR and CDR2 FQNEAQ (reference sequence). CDR3 loop: CASSLGSRGRRDTEAFF. CDR3 DNA: TGTGCCAGCAGCCTGGGAAGCCGGGGAAGACGGGACACTGAAGCTTTCTTT.

This clone showed up just once. This sequence joins TRBV5-1 and TRBJ2-7, with TRBD2 as a possible D gene (5 bases). Per germline, CDR1 SGHRS and CDR2 YFSETQ. Between the trimmed V and J ends, which lost 0 bases and 3 bases, there was a span of 16 bases. This CDR3 spans 16 amino acids. The CDR3 DNA reads TGCGCCAGCAGCTTGGTTCTAGCTCGAGAGGGCTACGAGCAGTACTTC. Amino acids: CASSLVLAREGYEQYF.

This clone was counted between two and nine times. This sequence joins TRBV11-2 and TRBJ1-3; D is unresolved. The CDR3 sequence is 14 residues long. The germline V gene encodes CDR1 SGHAT and CDR2 FQNNGV. The V end was cut by 6 bases, the J end by 0 bases, with 9 bases between. The CDR3 DNA is TGTGCCAGCAGGACCCTCGGCTCTGGAAACACCATATATTTT. Encoded protein: CASRTLGSGNTIYF.

J is TRBJ1-2 and V is TRBV2; possibly TRBD1 for D (6 bases). The ends were cut back, 6 bases at V and 4 bases at J, with 12 bases in the middle. This CDR3 is 13 amino acids long. CDR1 and CDR2 from the germline V gene are SNHLY and FYNNEI. CDR3 sequence (DNA): TGTGCCAGCAGCGAACAGGGAGCCTATGGCTACACCTTC. Its protein is CASSEQGAYGYTF.

This clone showed up just once. J is TRBJ2-7 and V is TRBV5-4; TRBD2 agrees at 7 bases. The CDR3 spans 14 residues. Germline CDR1 and CDR2: SGHNT and YYREEE (reference sequence). V trimming: 4 bases; J trimming: 6 bases; junction bases outside the gene matches: 10. CDR3 sequence reads: CASSGTGTTSEQYF. The CDR3 DNA is TGTGCCAGCAGCGGTACCGGGACTACTAGCGAGCAGTACTTC.

This chain uses TRBV30 with TRBJ1-1; no reliable D call. The V and J ends lost 2 bases and 3 bases respectively, with 16 bases between them. CDR3 length: 15 amino acids. The germline V gene encodes CDR1 GTSNPN and CDR2 SVGIG (reference sequence). The CDR3 sequence: CAWSPGPSWDTEAFF. CDR3 nucleotides: TGTGCCTGGAGTCCTGGGCCCTCGTGGGACACTGAAGCTTTCTTT. Full variable domain (rest looked up from reference TRBV30 and TRBJ1-1): SQTIHQWPATLVQPVGSPLSLECTVEGTSNPNLYWYRQAAGRGLQLLFYSVGIGQISSEVPQNLSASRPQDRQFILSSKKLLLSDSGFYLCAWSPGPSWDTEAFFGQGTRLTVV.

The genes are TRBV2 and TRBJ1-4; D is perhaps TRBD1 (5 bases). The CDR3 runs to 14 residues. The V gene lost 5 bases and the J gene lost 3 bases, with 10 bases spanning the gap. The germline V gene has CDR1 SNHLY and CDR2 FYNNEI. DNA for the CDR3: TGTGCCAGCAGTCCGGGGACGGCTAATGAAAAACTGTTTTTT. Translating gives CASSPGTANEKLFF.

This sequence joins TRBV4-1 and TRBJ2-5; 10 positions agree with TRBD2. V lost 2 bases to trimming and J lost 2 bases; unmatched junction nucleotides: 8. The CDR3 contains 17 residues. Germline V CDR1 and CDR2: MGHRA, YSYEKL. CDR3: CASSQIPGLASQETQYF. CDR3 nucleotide sequence: TGCGCCAGCAGCCAAATACCGGGACTAGCGAGTCAAGAGACCCAGTACTTC.

This chain connects TRBV5-1 to TRBJ2-7; possibly TRBD2 for D (5 bases). CDR3 length equals 13 residues. The V and J ends lost 5 bases and 3 bases respectively, with 12 bases between them. In germline, CDR1 is SGHRS, CDR2 YFSETQ. CDR3 region: CASSRGSDYEQYF. DNA for the CDR3: TGCGCCAGCAGTCGCGGGTCGGACTACGAGCAGTACTTC.

The V call is TRBV12-5, the J call TRBJ2-5, with a tentative D call TRBD1 (6 bases). Between the trimmed V and J ends, which lost 1 base and 5 bases, there was a span of 14 bases. The V gene's germline CDR1 is LGHNT and CDR2 FRNRAP. This CDR3 comprises 15 residues. CDR3: CASGLAQGFEETQYF. In DNA, the CDR3 is TGTGCTAGTGGTTTGGCACAGGGTTTTGAGGAGACCCAGTACTTC.

This clone has only one observation. The rearrangement uses TRBV7-8 and TRBJ1-5; TRBD1 might be the D (6 bases). The germline V and J ends were trimmed by 4 bases and 6 bases, with 16 bases remaining between them. The CDR3 consists of 15 residues. Germline V gene lookup returns CDR1 SGHVS and CDR2 FQNEAQ. The CDR3 DNA follows: TGTGCCAGCAGCTCGACGGGGGCGAGAAGTCAGCCCCAGCATTTT. Its translation is CASSSTGARSQPQHF.